The source of this T cell receptor (beta chain) is a study of blood T cell repertoires in COVID-19. V was pared by 7 bases and J by 8 bases, with 8 bases of the junction left unmatched. The CDR3 is 13 residues long. This clone was seen only once. Assay: immunoSEQ multiplex PCR; the TCRdb copy retains only in-frame clones and omits some. The sample has 490,000 or so clones; roughly nine tenths are singletons. Sequencing input: PBMCs or T cells enriched from blood (not recorded which). The chain couples TRBV12-3 or TRBV12-4 to TRBJ2-1; 7 bases match TRBD1. This clonotype originated in a woman aged 55-75 years who had recovered from COVID-19. CDR3 in amino acids: CASKGNRGDEQFF. CDR3 coding DNA: TGTGCCAGCAAGGGGAACAGGGGAGATGAGCAGTTCTTC.